The clone carrying this T cell receptor (beta chain) was counted at least ten times. Breast cancer patients provided tissue from their axillary draining lymph nodes. This CDR3 contains 15 residues. Losses at the gene ends were 3 bases for V and 2 bases for J; bases not matched to a gene: 5. Per germline, CDR1 DFQATT and CDR2 SNEGSKA (reference sequence). This entry comes from a study of breast tumors, draining lymph nodes, adjacent tissues. MiXCR, applied by TCRdb to the multiplex PCR reads, yields one record per CDR3 protein. The sample lists 180,000 or so distinct CDR3 sequences; roughly 31% were seen once.

The TCR sequence derives from a female donor with breast cancer. Some clones in this sample may be carry-over from other donors' samples. Sequenced sample: axillary lymph node tissue. This chain links TRBV20-1 with TRBJ2-2; 8 bases fit TRBD2. The CDR3 DNA sequence: TGCAGTGCTAGGTCGGGGGGGGATAACACCGGGGAGCTGTTTTTT. Protein: CSARSGGDNTGELFF.